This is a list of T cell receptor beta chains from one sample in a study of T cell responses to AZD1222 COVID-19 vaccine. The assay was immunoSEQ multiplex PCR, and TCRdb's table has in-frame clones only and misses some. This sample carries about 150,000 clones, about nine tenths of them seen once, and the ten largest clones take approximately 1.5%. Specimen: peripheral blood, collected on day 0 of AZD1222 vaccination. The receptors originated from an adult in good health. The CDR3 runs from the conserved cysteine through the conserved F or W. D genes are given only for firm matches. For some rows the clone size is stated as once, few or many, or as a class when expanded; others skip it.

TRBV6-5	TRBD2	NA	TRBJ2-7	TGTGCCAGCAATTTAGCGGGGGTAACCTACGAGCAGTACTTC	CASNLAGVTYEQYF
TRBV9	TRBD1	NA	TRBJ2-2	TGTGCCAGCAGCTCTCTGGGACAGGGACTAAACACCGGGGAGCTGTTTTTT	CASSSLGQGLNTGELFF
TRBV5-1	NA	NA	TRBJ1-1	TGCGCCAGCGCCTCCGGGGCTAACACTGAAGCTTTCTTT	CASASGANTEAFF
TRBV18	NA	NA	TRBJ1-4	TGTGCCAGCTCCCTTCTTAGGGGACGGGAGAATGAAAAACTGTTTTTT	CASSLLRGRENEKLFF
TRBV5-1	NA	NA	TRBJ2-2	TGCGCCAGCAGCTTCGGCTCAGCGAACACCGGGGAGCTGTTTTTT	CASSFGSANTGELFF
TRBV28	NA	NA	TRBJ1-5	TGTGCCAGCAGAGTACAGGGTCCGAGCAATCAGCCCCAGCATTTT	CASRVQGPSNQPQHF
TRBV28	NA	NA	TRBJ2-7	TGTGCCAGCAGTTCCTACTACGAGCAGTACTTC	CASSSYYEQYF
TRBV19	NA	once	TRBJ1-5	TGTGCCAGTATTAGGGCGATTAATAGCAATCAGCCCCAGCATTTT	CASIRAINSNQPQHF
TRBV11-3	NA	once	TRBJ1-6	TGTGCCAGCAGCCCACGGTTCAATTCACCCCTCCACTTT	CASSPRFNSPLHF
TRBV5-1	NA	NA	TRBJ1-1	TGCGCCAGCAGGGAGGGTTTAACTGAAGCTTTCTTT	CASREGLTEAFF
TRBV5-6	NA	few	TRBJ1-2	TGTGCCAGCAGCTTGAACAGATTATATGGCTACACCTTC	CASSLNRLYGYTF
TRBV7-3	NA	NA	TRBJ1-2	TGTGCCAGCAGCCCAAGGGGTCAGGGCATCTCTGGCTACACCTTC	CASSPRGQGISGYTF
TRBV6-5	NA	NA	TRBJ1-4	TGTGCCAGCAGTTACTCAGCAGAATTTAATGAAAAACTGTTTTTT	CASSYSAEFNEKLFF
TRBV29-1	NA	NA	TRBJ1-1	TGCAGCGTCGGGACGGATATGAACACTGAAGCTTTCTTT	CSVGTDMNTEAFF
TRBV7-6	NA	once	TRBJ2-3	TGTGCCAGCAGCTTAGAAGGGGGAACAGATACGCAGTATTTT	CASSLEGGTDTQYF
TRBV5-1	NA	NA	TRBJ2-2	TGCGCCAGCAGCTTGGGAGGGGGAGAAACCGGGGAGCTGTTTTTT	CASSLGGGETGELFF
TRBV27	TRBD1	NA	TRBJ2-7	TGTGCCAGCAGTTTACTGGGACAGGGGGCGGGAGGGGCGTTCGAGCAGTACTTC	CASSLLGQGAGGAFEQYF
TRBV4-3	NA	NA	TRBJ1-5	TGCGCCAGCAGCCAGGGACGGTATAGCAATCAGCCCCAGCATTTT	CASSQGRYSNQPQHF
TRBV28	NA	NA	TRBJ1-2	TGTGCCAGCAGTTTCGGTTACAGAAACTATGGCTACACCTTC	CASSFGYRNYGYTF
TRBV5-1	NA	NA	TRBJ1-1	TGCGCCAGCAGCTCTCGGGTCGGCCGGAACACTGAAGCTTTCTTT	CASSSRVGRNTEAFF
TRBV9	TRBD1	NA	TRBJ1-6	TGTGCCAGCAGCGAAGGGGGCGGATCACCCCTCCACTTT	CASSEGGGSPLHF
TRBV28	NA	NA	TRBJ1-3	TGTGCCAGCAGCACAGGAGCCGGACAGCCCCCTGGAAACACCATATATTTT	CASSTGAGQPPGNTIYF
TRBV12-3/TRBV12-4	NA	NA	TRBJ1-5	TGTGCCAGCAGTTTTATAGGCAATCAGCCCCAGCATTTT	CASSFIGNQPQHF
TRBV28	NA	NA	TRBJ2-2	TGTGCCACCGTTCGAAGGCGGAAAGGGACCGGGGAGCTGTTTTTT	CATVRRRKGTGELFF
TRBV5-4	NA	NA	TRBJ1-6	TGTGCCAGCAGCTCCCACTGGGGGAATTCACCCCTCCACTTT	CASSSHWGNSPLHF
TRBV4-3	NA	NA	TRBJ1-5	TGCGCCAGCAGCCAAACAGGAATCAATCAGCCCCAGCATTTT	CASSQTGINQPQHF